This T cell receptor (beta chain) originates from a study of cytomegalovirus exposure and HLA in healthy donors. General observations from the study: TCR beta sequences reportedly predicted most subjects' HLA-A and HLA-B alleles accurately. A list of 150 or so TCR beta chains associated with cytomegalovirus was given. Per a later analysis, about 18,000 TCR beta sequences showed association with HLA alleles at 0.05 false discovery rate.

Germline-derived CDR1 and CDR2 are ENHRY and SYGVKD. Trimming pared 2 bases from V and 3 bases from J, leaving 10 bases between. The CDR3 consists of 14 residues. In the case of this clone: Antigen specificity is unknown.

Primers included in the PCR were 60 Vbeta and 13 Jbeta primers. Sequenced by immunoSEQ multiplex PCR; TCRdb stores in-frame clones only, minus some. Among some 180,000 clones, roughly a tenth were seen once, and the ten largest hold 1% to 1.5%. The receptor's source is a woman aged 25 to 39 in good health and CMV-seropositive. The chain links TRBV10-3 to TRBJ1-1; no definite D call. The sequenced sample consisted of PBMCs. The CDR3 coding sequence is TGTGCCATCAGTGAGGGGCCCGGGGACACTGAAGCTTTCTTT. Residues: CAISEGPGDTEAFF.